Detailed here is one TCR beta chain. This sample was taken from a study of somatic mutations in cytotoxic T cells in rheumatoid arthritis. The CDR3 has 14 amino acids. CDR1 is SGHDT and CDR2 is YYEEEE in the germline V gene. Germline trimming cut 3 bases from V and 4 bases from J; bases unmatched to any gene: 4. The assay was immunoSEQ multiplex PCR, and TCRdb's table has in-frame clones only and misses some. The sample shows about 19,000 clones, approximately 81% of them seen only once. The specimen was CD8+ T cells sorted from blood. V is TRBV5-6 and J is TRBJ2-7; the match to TRBD1 covers 10 bases. This clonotype was sampled from a woman in her thirties or forties with rheumatoid arthritis. CDR3 in DNA: TGTGCCAGCAGCTCAGGGGGACAGGGGTACGAGCAGTACTTC. Its protein is CASSSGGQGYEQYF. Combining the CDR3 with reference TRBV5-6 and TRBJ2-7 gives the whole variable domain DAGVTQSPTHLIKTRGQQVTLRCSPKSGHDTVSWYQQALGQGPQFIFQYYEEEERQRGNFPDRFSGHQFPNYSSELNVNALLLGDSALYLCASSSGGQGYEQYFGPGTRLTVT.